The 30 T cell receptor beta chains listed next were all sequenced from one sample in a study of blood T cell repertoires in COVID-19. TCRdb's copy holds only in-frame clones and misses some; the assay was immunoSEQ multiplex PCR. This sample has approximately 320,000 clones, with 75% to 85% found just once. The specimen sequenced was peripheral blood. The receptor set was obtained from a human donor in a cohort sampled during active COVID-19.

The chain combines TRBV4-2 with TRBJ2-7, with a tentative D call TRBD2 (6 bases). This CDR3 region has 14 residues. The V gene lost 3 bases and the J gene lost 2 bases, with 11 bases spanning the gap. Germline V CDR1 and CDR2: LGHNA, YNFKEQ. CDR3 sequence reads: CASSHGSGPYEQYF. DNA for the CDR3: TGTGCCAGCAGCCACGGGAGTGGGCCCTACGAGCAGTACTTC.

The CDR3 loop is CASSLGQTGNTIYF. The CDR3 region has the DNA TGTGCCAGCAGTCTCGGACAAACTGGAAACACCATATATTTT. V usage is TRBV7-9 and J usage is TRBJ1-3, with a possible D match to TRBD1 (5 bases). The CDR3 length is 14 residues. The germline gives CDR1 SEHNR, CDR2 FQNEAQ (reference sequence). V was cut by 6 bases and J by 2 bases, with 11 bases left in between.

This chain links TRBV10-3 with TRBJ2-3, with 7 bases lining up with TRBD2. CDR1 is ENHRY and CDR2 is SYGVKD in the germline V gene. Losses at the gene ends were 6 bases for V and 0 bases for J; bases not matched to a gene: 9. The CDR3 is 16 amino acids. CDR3 nucleotides: TGTGCCATCAGCGGCGGGGGTTCGTCTAGCACAGATACGCAGTATTTT. Encoded protein: CAISGGGSSSTDTQYF.

V is TRBV10-3 and J is TRBJ2-3; TRBD2 matches 7 bases. The trim removed 8 bases at V and 0 bases at J, leaving 8 bases unmatched. The germline V gene has CDR1 ENHRY and CDR2 SYGVKD. The CDR3 runs 15 residues. The CDR3 here is CAISGRFLSTDTQYF. CDR3 coding DNA: TGTGCCATCTCCGGGAGGTTTCTGAGCACAGATACGCAGTATTTT.

This clone was seen only a few times. The genes are TRBV6-5 and TRBJ1-6; no clear D gene. The CDR3 runs 15 residues. The germline V gene encodes CDR1 MNHEY and CDR2 SVGAGI. Trimming took 6 bases from V and 5 from J, leaving 14 bases between them. CDR3 coding DNA: TGTGCCAGCAGACCGGGATTACAAGATAATTCACCCCTCCACTTT. It is translated as CASRPGLQDNSPLHF.

V usage is TRBV7-3 and J usage is TRBJ1-1; 7 nucleotides agree with TRBD1. The CDR3 runs to 15 residues. Germline CDR1 is SGHTA and CDR2 is FQGTGA. The trim removed 2 bases at V and 6 bases at J, leaving 9 bases unmatched. The CDR3 reads CASSLGGQAWSEAFF. The CDR3 DNA is TGTGCCAGCAGCTTAGGTGGACAGGCTTGGTCTGAAGCTTTCTTT.

The chain links TRBV3-1 (or the pseudogene TRBV3-2) to TRBJ2-1; D perhaps matches TRBD2 (6 bases). The CDR3 has 19 residues. The V end was cut by 0 bases, the J end by 0 bases, with 18 bases between. Germline CDR1 reads LGHDT; CDR2 reads YNNKEL (reference sequence). CDR3 nucleotides: TGTGCCAGCAGCCAAGATTTTCGCCCAGCGGGTAGCTCCTACAATGAGCAGTTCTTC. Its protein product is CASSQDFRPAGSSYNEQFF.

The rearrangement uses TRBV12-3 or TRBV12-4 and TRBJ1-2; D unclear. Trimming took off 4 bases at V and 8 bases at J, with 11 bases between the two ends. The CDR3 runs 12 residues. For the CDR3, the DNA is TGTGCCAGCAGTTCCCTGGCCTGGGGCTACACCTTC. This gives the protein CASSSLAWGYTF.

V usage is TRBV6-5 and J usage is TRBJ2-2; a possible D gene is TRBD1 (5 bases). The CDR3 has 15 amino acids. Trimming pared 7 bases from V and 6 bases from J, leaving 18 bases between. The germline V gene has CDR1 MNHEY and CDR2 SVGAGI. CDR3 loop: CASNHADRMAGELFF. CDR3 in DNA: TGTGCCAGCAACCATGCAGACAGAATGGCCGGGGAGCTGTTTTTT.

This chain connects TRBV5-4 to TRBJ2-3, with D maybe TRBD1 (5 bases). Germline V lookup: CDR1 SGHNT, CDR2 YYREEE (reference sequence). Trimming removed 1 base from V and 5 bases from J, with 11 bases in between. The CDR3 contains 14 residues. The CDR3 DNA reads TGTGCCAGCAGCTTGATCTCCAGGGAAGATACGCAGTATTTT. Its translation: CASSLISREDTQYF.

The chain couples TRBV10-3 to TRBJ2-7; D ambiguous. The CDR3 has 13 residues. The germline CDR1 and CDR2 sequences are ENHRY and SYGVKD. The V gene lost 4 bases and the J gene lost 6 bases, with 13 bases spanning the gap. The CDR3, as DNA: TGTGCCATCAGTGGTGGTACGACGGGCGAGCAGTACTTC. This encodes CAISGGTTGEQYF.

V usage is TRBV3-1 (or the pseudogene TRBV3-2) and J usage is TRBJ1-5; possibly TRBD1 for D (6 bases). Trimming stripped 4 bases from V and 4 bases from J, with 8 bases between. There are 13 residues in the CDR3. In germline, CDR1 is LGHDT, CDR2 YNNKEL (reference sequence). CDR3 sequence (DNA): TGTGCCAGCAGCCTTACAGGGAATCAGCCCCAGCATTTT. It codes for CASSLTGNQPQHF.

This sequence joins TRBV18 and TRBJ2-7, with TRBD2 matching 7 bases. In germline, CDR1 is KGHSH, CDR2 LQKENI. The CDR3 covers 14 residues. The ends lost 4 bases at V and 4 bases at J; junction bases unmatched: 7. CDR3 DNA: TGTGCCAGCTCACACGGGACTACCAATTACGAGCAGTACTTC. Translated, it gives CASSHGTTNYEQYF. Based on the CDR3 plus reference TRBV18 and TRBJ2-7, the full variable domain is NAGVMQNPRHLVRRRGQEARLRCSPMKGHSHVYWYRQLPEEGLKFMVYLQKENIIDESGMPKERFSAEFPKEGPSILRIQQVVRGDSAAYFCASSHGTTNYEQYFGPGTRLTVT.

V and J are TRBV7-2 and TRBJ2-1; maybe TRBD2 (6 bases). Between the trimmed V and J ends, which lost 5 bases and 9 bases, there was a span of 17 bases. CDR3 length: 14 residues. CDR1 SGHTA and CDR2 FQGNSA come from the germline V gene. This chain's CDR3 is CASSPRPRGGEQFF. The CDR3 region has the DNA TGTGCCAGCAGCCCGCGCCCCCGGGGAGGTGAGCAGTTCTTC.

This rearrangement joins TRBV2 to TRBJ1-5, with D maybe TRBD1 (6 bases). Germline V CDR1 and CDR2: SNHLY, FYNNEI. This CDR3 is 14 amino acids long. Trimming took 10 bases from V and 1 from J, leaving 14 bases between them. CDR3 amino acids: CATRQEISNQPQHF. In DNA, the CDR3 is TGTGCCACCAGACAGGAGATAAGCAATCAGCCCCAGCATTTT.

V is TRBV5-1 and J is TRBJ1-6; TRBD1 matches 9 bases. J gave up 10 bases and V 0 bases, and 8 bases lay outside the gene matches. This CDR3 is built from 16 residues. Germline values: CDR1 SGHRS, CDR2 YFSETQ. The CDR3 sequence: CASSLGQGERRSPLHF. The CDR3 bases are TGCGCCAGCAGCTTGGGACAGGGGGAGAGGCGCTCACCCCTCCACTTT.

Only one count was recorded for this clone. This chain links TRBV3-1 (or the pseudogene TRBV3-2) with TRBJ2-1, with TRBD1 as a possible D gene (6 bases). The V end lost 4 bases, the J end lost 3 bases, and 16 bases lay between the germline ends. The germline CDR1 and CDR2 sequences are LGHDT and YNNKEL (reference sequence). The CDR3 consists of 16 residues. DNA of the CDR3: TGTGCCAGCAGCCGAGCCGGGACATTCTACTACAATGAGCAGTTCTTC. It codes for CASSRAGTFYYNEQFF.

J is TRBJ1-6 and V is TRBV7-2; maybe TRBD1 (6 bases). The germline V and J ends were trimmed by 0 bases and 6 bases, with 9 bases remaining between them. From germline, CDR1 is SGHTA and CDR2 FQGNSA. This CDR3 contains 15 residues. CDR3 sequence reads: CASSLAGGFNSPLHF. CDR3 DNA: TGTGCCAGCAGCTTAGCAGGGGGATTTAATTCACCCCTCCACTTT.

CDR3 protein: CASSPGQGGSWALHF. In DNA form, the CDR3 reads TGCGCCAGCAGCCCGGGACAGGGTGGTTCGTGGGCCCTCCACTTT. V and J are TRBV5-1 and TRBJ1-6, with 9 bases fitting TRBD1. V lost 4 bases to trimming and J lost 14 bases; unmatched junction nucleotides: 13. Germline values: CDR1 SGHRS, CDR2 YFSETQ. CDR3 size: 15 residues.

The CDR3 protein is CASTGGKADQPQHF. The CDR3 DNA reads TGTGCCAGTACAGGGGGTAAGGCAGATCAGCCCCAGCATTTT. This rearrangement joins TRBV19 to TRBJ1-5; 7 positions match TRBD1. Germline-derived CDR1 and CDR2 are LNHDA and SQIVND (reference sequence). This CDR3 has 14 amino acids. The V and J ends lost 7 bases and 5 bases, in that order; junction bases with no gene match: 8.

V gene TRBV6-5 combines with J gene TRBJ1-5; unclear D gene. The CDR3 has 13 amino acids. The germline V and J ends were trimmed by 6 bases and 1 base, with 7 bases remaining between them. Germline V lookup: CDR1 MNHEY, CDR2 SVGAGI. The CDR3: CASREWSNQPQHF. CDR3 bases: TGTGCCAGCAGAGAGTGGAGCAATCAGCCCCAGCATTTT.

The chain carries TRBV5-1 and TRBJ1-2; D is perhaps TRBD1 (5 bases). V was cut by 4 bases and J by 6 bases, with 10 bases left in between. This CDR3 spans 12 amino acids. Germline V lookup: CDR1 SGHRS, CDR2 YFSETQ. The CDR3 DNA reads TGCGCCAGCAGCCTCGACAGCCATGGCTACACCTTC. The encoded protein is CASSLDSHGYTF.

The J gene is TRBJ1-1, the V gene TRBV24-1; D is undetermined. The germline CDR1 and CDR2 sequences are KGHDR and SFDVKD. CDR3 size: 14 residues. V was cut by 5 bases and J by 1 base, with 10 bases left in between. CDR3 DNA sequence: TGTGCCACCAGTGGTCCCCCTCCGAACACTGAAGCTTTCTTT. The encoded protein is CATSGPPPNTEAFF.

The V call is TRBV5-6, the J call TRBJ1-4; D gene ambiguous. Germline assignment: CDR1 SGHDT and CDR2 YYEEEE. Between the trimmed V and J ends, which lost 5 bases and 5 bases, there was a span of 19 bases. This CDR3 region has 16 residues. CDR3 sequence: CASRRLRPAWNEKLFF. CDR3 DNA sequence: TGTGCCAGCAGGAGATTGAGGCCCGCGTGGAATGAAAAACTGTTTTTT.

This chain joins TRBV19 and TRBJ2-3, with 7 positions matching TRBD2. CDR3 size: 13 residues. The germline gives CDR1 LNHDA, CDR2 SQIVND (reference sequence). Trimming cost V 2 bases and J 6 bases; bases outside gene matches: 2. The CDR3 spells CASSITSVDTQYF. CDR3 nucleotides: TGTGCCAGTAGTATAACTAGCGTCGATACGCAGTATTTT.

The genes are TRBV9 and TRBJ1-3, with 8 positions matching TRBD1. The CDR3 sequence is 15 residues long. V lost 2 bases to trimming and J lost 6 bases; unmatched junction nucleotides: 7. Germline assignment: CDR1 SGDLS and CDR2 YYNGEE. CDR3 in amino acids: CASSVGQVGANTIYF. The CDR3 region has the DNA TGTGCCAGCAGCGTGGGACAGGTTGGCGCAAACACCATATATTTT.

The chain employs TRBV7-9 and TRBJ2-5; 8 positions match TRBD1. V lost 2 bases, J lost 2 bases, and 4 bases stayed unmatched. This CDR3 is 15 amino acids long. In germline, CDR1 is SEHNR, CDR2 FQNEAQ (reference sequence). The CDR3 bases are TGTGCCAGCAGCTTAAACAGGGGGAAACAAGAGACCCAGTACTTC. It specifies CASSLNRGKQETQYF.

The rearrangement uses TRBV7-9 and TRBJ1-1, with D possibly matching TRBD1 (6 bases). The V gene lost 7 bases and the J gene lost 5 bases, with 20 bases spanning the gap. From germline, CDR1 is SEHNR and CDR2 FQNEAQ (reference sequence). This CDR3 is built from 15 residues. CDR3 bases: TGTGCCAGCACCAAACAAAACAGGGTTGAGACTGAAGCTTTCTTT. It encodes CASTKQNRVETEAFF.

This clone was recorded only once. The rearrangement uses TRBV7-2 and TRBJ1-1, with unresolved D. V was pared by 3 bases and J by 6 bases, with 11 bases between. There are 13 residues in the CDR3. The V gene's germline CDR1 is SGHTA and CDR2 FQGNSA. This chain's CDR3 is CASSFGRQAEAFF. The CDR3 DNA reads TGTGCCAGCAGCTTTGGGAGGCAAGCTGAAGCTTTCTTT.

The CDR3 loop reads CATYPGLQKGGTDTQYF. CDR3 DNA: TGTGCCACCTATCCGGGCCTCCAGAAGGGAGGGACAGATACGCAGTATTTT. The V and J genes are TRBV15 and TRBJ2-3; TRBD2 agrees at 7 bases. V trimming: 8 bases; J trimming: 3 bases; junction bases outside the gene matches: 17. CDR1 and CDR2 from the germline V gene are LNHNV and YYDKDF (reference sequence). The CDR3 extends over 17 amino acids.